The next 19 T cell receptor beta chains were all read from a single sample in a study of T cell responses to AZD1222 COVID-19 vaccine. Some clones are missing from TCRdb's copy, which holds only in-frame ones; the method was immunoSEQ multiplex PCR. The sample shows about 130,000 clones, 75% to 90% of them seen only once. Sequencing used peripheral blood, obtained on day 0 of AZD1222 vaccination. The receptors here all came from an adult in good health.

The chain employs TRBV2 and TRBJ1-2; no reliable D call. The CDR3 has 15 amino acids. Between the trimmed V and J ends, which lost 6 bases and 5 bases, there was a span of 19 bases. Germline-derived CDR1 and CDR2 are SNHLY and FYNNEI. CDR3 in DNA: TGTGCCAGCAGCGCATTGGTCAGGACTATATATGGCTACACCTTC. The encoded protein is CASSALVRTIYGYTF.

This clone was detected a few times. The chain carries TRBV9 and TRBJ1-2, with 10 bases that match TRBD1. Looked up from germline, CDR1 is SGDLS and CDR2 is YYNGEE. V trimming: 4 bases; J trimming: 4 bases; junction bases outside the gene matches: 13. This CDR3 region has 17 residues. The CDR3 bases are TGTGCCAGCAGCCCCGGACCTGGGACAGGGGACGGCTATGGCTACACCTTC. Protein sequence: CASSPGPGTGDGYGYTF.

This clone appeared a single time. The rearrangement uses TRBV5-4 and TRBJ1-2, with TRBD1 identical over 9 bases. This CDR3 is 15 amino acids long. Germline-derived CDR1 and CDR2 are SGHNT and YYREEE (reference sequence). The V and J ends lost 1 base and 4 bases, in that order; junction bases with no gene match: 5. The CDR3 nucleotides read TGTGCCAGCAGCTTGTATGGGGGACAGGGCTATGGCTACACCTTC. Amino acid sequence: CASSLYGGQGYGYTF.

V usage is TRBV6-1 and J usage is TRBJ1-2; TRBD1 matches at 7 bases. J lost 2 bases, V lost 2 bases, and 5 bases had no gene match. The CDR3 extends over 15 amino acids. CDR1 is MNHNS and CDR2 is SASEGT in the germline V gene. CDR3 residues: CASSENLGQNYGYTF. For the CDR3, the DNA is TGTGCCAGCAGTGAAAACCTGGGACAGAACTATGGCTACACCTTC.

This chain uses TRBV5-1 with TRBJ2-1; 11 bases align to TRBD1. In germline, CDR1 is SGHRS, CDR2 YFSETQ. V lost 2 bases and J lost 7; bases outside the gene matches: 5. The CDR3 runs 15 residues. CDR3 sequence (DNA): TGCGCCAGCAGCTTTGGTGGGACAGGGGGAAATGAGCAGTTCTTC. Translated, it gives CASSFGGTGGNEQFF.

This chain connects TRBV15 to TRBJ1-2; 10 nucleotides agree with TRBD1. This CDR3 has 17 amino acids. The V and J ends lost 1 base and 4 bases, in that order; junction bases with no gene match: 9. Germline assignment: CDR1 LNHNV and CDR2 YYDKDF (reference sequence). CDR3: CATSRAGTGVFGYGYTF. For the CDR3, the DNA is TGTGCCACCAGCAGAGCCGGGACAGGGGTTTTTGGCTATGGCTACACCTTC.

The V and J genes are TRBV7-9 and TRBJ1-6, with a weak D call TRBD1 (6 bases). Trimming pared 1 base from V and 6 bases from J, leaving 16 bases between. The CDR3 sequence is 17 residues long. Germline assignment: CDR1 SEHNR and CDR2 FQNEAQ (reference sequence). DNA for the CDR3: TGTGCCAGCAGCTTAGGGGACCTTACAGGGACTAATTCACCCCTCCACTTT. Protein sequence: CASSLGDLTGTNSPLHF.

V gene TRBV30 combines with J gene TRBJ2-3, with TRBD2 matching over 12 bases. CDR1 and CDR2 from the germline V gene are GTSNPN and SVGIG (reference sequence). Unmatched junction bases numbered 6, after V lost 8 bases and J lost 0 bases. The CDR3 is made up of 15 amino acids. This CDR3 reads CAHSSGGVSTDTQYF. In nucleotides, the CDR3 is TGTGCCCACTCTAGCGGGGGGGTTAGCACAGATACGCAGTATTTT. Combining the CDR3 with reference TRBV30 and TRBJ2-3 gives the whole variable domain SQTIHQWPATLVQPVGSPLSLECTVEGTSNPNLYWYRQAAGRGLQLLFYSVGIGQISSEVPQNLSASRPQDRQFILSSKKLLLSDSGFYLCAHSSGGVSTDTQYFGPGTRLTVL.

The CDR3 loop is CASSTRPGRVYNEQFF. DNA for the CDR3: TGTGCCAGTAGTACCCGCCCGGGGCGAGTGTACAATGAGCAGTTCTTC. The chain recombines TRBV19 with TRBJ2-1; perhaps D is TRBD1 or TRBD2 (5 bases each). CDR1 is LNHDA and CDR2 is SQIVND in the germline V gene (reference sequence). The CDR3 sequence is 16 residues long. Deletions cut 4 bases from V and 4 bases from J, with 17 bases between.

This clone occurred a few times. DNA of the CDR3: TGCGCCAGCCGAACTGGGCTAGCGGGGGGAACGGGAGAGACCCAGTACTTC. Its translation: CASRTGLAGGTGETQYF. V and J are TRBV5-1 and TRBJ2-5; 11 bases are shared with TRBD2. Germline CDR1 reads SGHRS; CDR2 reads YFSETQ. The trim removed 7 bases at V and 4 bases at J, leaving 15 bases unmatched. The CDR3 sequence is 17 residues long.

The gene calls are TRBV6-5 and TRBJ2-7; 7 positions agree with TRBD1. V was pared by 5 bases and J by 10 bases, with 14 bases of the junction left unmatched. The length of the CDR3 is 14 residues. From germline, CDR1 is MNHEY and CDR2 SVGAGI. CDR3 coding DNA: TGTGCCAGCAGTCCCGACAGGGATTTTTCTACTCAGTACTTC. Its protein product is CASSPDRDFSTQYF.

This chain joins TRBV28 and TRBJ2-7, with TRBD2 matching 8 bases. J lost 2 bases, V lost 4 bases, and 7 bases had no gene match. The germline V gene encodes CDR1 MDHEN and CDR2 SYDVKM. CDR3 length: 15 amino acids. The CDR3 loop reads CASSYSGGGPYEQYF. CDR3 nucleotides: TGTGCCAGCAGTTATTCTGGCGGGGGGCCCTACGAGCAGTACTTC.

This clone was found once. This sequence joins TRBV27 and TRBJ1-4, with D perhaps matching TRBD1 (5 bases). The CDR3 contains 14 residues. Germline-derived CDR1 and CDR2 are MNHEY and SMNVEV (reference sequence). V dropped 3 bases and J dropped 5 bases, with 10 bases sitting between them. The CDR3 DNA follows: TGTGCCAGCAGTTTGATAGGGGCCAATGAAAAACTGTTTTTT. Its protein product is CASSLIGANEKLFF.

CDR3 nucleotides: TGTGCCATCTCCGGTCTTACGAAGGGGGGGAACCAAGAGACCCAGTACTTC. It specifies CAISGLTKGGNQETQYF. The rearrangement uses TRBV10-3 and TRBJ2-5; D may be TRBD2 (7 bases). Germline assignment: CDR1 ENHRY and CDR2 SYGVKD. V was pared by 8 bases and J by 0 bases, with 22 bases between. This CDR3 region has 17 residues.

V gene TRBV19 combines with J gene TRBJ1-1; TRBD1 is a possible D gene (5 bases). Germline-derived CDR1 and CDR2 are LNHDA and SQIVND (reference sequence). CDR3 size: 13 residues. V was shortened by 6 bases and J by 0 bases, with 8 bases between the two germline ends. The CDR3 spells CASSRVVNTEAFF. The CDR3 DNA is TGTGCCAGTAGCAGGGTTGTGAACACTGAAGCTTTCTTT.

The chain combines TRBV2 with TRBJ1-4, with D possibly being TRBD1 (5 bases). The V gene's germline CDR1 is SNHLY and CDR2 FYNNEI. V gave up 6 bases and J gave up 2 bases, with 10 bases separating them. The CDR3 runs 14 residues. CDR3: CASSLGETNEKLFF. The CDR3 DNA is TGTGCCAGCAGCTTAGGGGAGACTAATGAAAAACTGTTTTTT.

The chain is built from TRBV5-1 and TRBJ1-4; D perhaps matches TRBD1 (6 bases). From germline, CDR1 is SGHRS and CDR2 YFSETQ. The germline V and J ends were trimmed by 4 bases and 1 base, with 11 bases remaining between them. The CDR3 consists of 15 residues. The CDR3 here is CASSRGTETNEKLFF. The CDR3 DNA sequence: TGCGCCAGCAGCAGGGGGACGGAAACTAATGAAAAACTGTTTTTT.

The J gene is TRBJ1-3, the V gene TRBV5-1; D remains ambiguous. Germline CDR1 reads SGHRS; CDR2 reads YFSETQ. The CDR3 is 16 amino acids. Trimming took 0 bases from V and 2 from J, leaving 12 bases between them. The CDR3 protein is CASSLDSWGPGNTIYF. The CDR3 nucleotides read TGCGCCAGCAGCTTGGATTCCTGGGGTCCTGGAAACACCATATATTTT.

The rearrangement joins TRBV30 to TRBJ2-2; D unresolved. V was pared by 0 bases and J by 6 bases, with 11 bases between. The CDR3 is made up of 14 amino acids. Per germline, CDR1 GTSNPN and CDR2 SVGIG (reference sequence). The CDR3 sequence is CAWSVQTVSGELFF. The CDR3 region has the DNA TGTGCCTGGAGTGTACAAACGGTGTCCGGGGAGCTGTTTTTT.